This T cell receptor beta chain was retrieved from a study of molecular identifiers for immune sequencing clone quantification. Study-wide findings and caveats: Clones that exceeded 20 RNA copies held over 97% of effector molecules, yet under 1% in naive cells.

As CD8+CD4-CCR7+CD45RA+ cells, naive CD8 T cells were sorted. A word on this clonotype: Its antigen is still unknown. It may be a read error: a sequence one base away is much more abundant.

Library preparation followed earlier protocols using designated TCR primers. One entry per CDR3 protein, called by TCRdb with MiXCR from the PCR reads. The sample has about 320,000 distinct CDR3 sequences; about a fifth are singletons. Sequences were obtained from naive CD8+ T cells from blood, with Jurkat cell RNA spiked in. Subset noted: FACS-sorted CD8+CD4-CCR7+CD45RA+ naive T cells. The source is a human donor in good health. Some libraries in this study had Jurkat cell RNA spiked in.

The CDR3, as DNA: TGCAGTGCAAGAGTATCCGGGGGGCTGTTTTTT. It encodes CSARVSGGLFF. The genes are TRBV20-1 and TRBJ2-2, with D tentatively TRBD2 (6 bases). The CDR3 totals 11 residues. Germline CDR1 reads DFQATT; CDR2 reads SNEGSKA (reference sequence).